One sample yielded the 22 T cell receptor beta chains listed below, sequenced in a study of T cell responses to AZD1222 COVID-19 vaccine (dated by TCRdb to the early 2020s). Interpreted using the paper, the time point label stands for: baseline before first vaccination. Library construction relied on the immunoSEQ multiplex PCR assay. TCRdb limited this immuneACCESS table to in-frame rearrangements with V and J called. A share of clones is missing; checked studies link under half to unresolved V genes, and the rest is unexplained. The sample table holds about 150,000 clones, of which 80% to 90% were seen once. The ten largest clones capture about 6.9% of the sample. This specimen was peripheral blood, taken on day 0 of AZD1222 vaccination. Receptors originate from an adult in good health.

The chain employs TRBV5-5 and TRBJ2-7, with D perhaps TRBD1 (6 bases). Trimming removed 0 bases at V and 6 bases at J, with 19 bases between. The CDR3 loop spans 16 amino acids. CDR1 is SGHKS, CDR2 YYEKEE, per germline (reference sequence). The CDR3 region has the DNA TGTGCCAGCAGCTTGGTAGTAGGGGGTTACAGCCCCGAGCAGTACTTC. This gives the protein CASSLVVGGYSPEQYF.

This sequence joins TRBV21-1 and TRBJ2-2; the table gives TRBD1 as D, unverified against the DNA. TRBV21-1 is a pseudogene segment. The CDR3 has 17 residues. CDR3 DNA: TGTGCCAGCAGCATGGGGACAGGGGGCCCCGGGACCGGGGAGCTGTTTTTT. Residues: CASSMGTGGPGTGELFF.

This chain links TRBV19 with TRBJ2-3; tentative D call: TRBD2 (7 bases). Germline loops: CDR1 LNHDA, CDR2 SQIVND (reference sequence). V lost 6 bases to trimming and J lost 2 bases, with 21 bases between them. The CDR3 extends over 17 amino acids. The CDR3 spells CASRLQLGGAATDTQYF. The CDR3 nucleotides read TGTGCCAGTAGACTCCAGCTAGGGGGGGCCGCCACAGATACGCAGTATTTT.

This chain connects TRBV19 to TRBJ2-7; 8 bases agree with TRBD1. In germline, CDR1 is LNHDA, CDR2 SQIVND (reference sequence). V gave up 5 bases and J gave up 9 bases; unmatched junction bases: 15. The CDR3 runs 15 residues. Written as DNA, the CDR3 is TGTGCCAGTAGTTCGCAGGGGGCGTTTGGTAAAGGGCAGTACTTC. Its translation is CASSSQGAFGKGQYF.

The chain uses TRBV9 and TRBJ2-3; 7 nucleotides line up with TRBD2. V was clipped by 1 base and J by 1 base; unmatched bases: 6. The CDR3 sequence is 16 residues long. Germline assignment: CDR1 SGDLS and CDR2 YYNGEE. This CDR3 reads CASSVYGGSGTDTQYF. For the CDR3, the DNA is TGTGCCAGCAGCGTATACGGGGGGTCGGGCACAGATACGCAGTATTTT.

The V gene is TRBV6-5, the J gene TRBJ1-4; TRBD1 aligns across 7 bases. The J segment lost 3 bases and the V segment lost 5 bases, leaving 6 bases of the junction unmatched. The CDR3 is 15 residues long. CDR1 is MNHEY, CDR2 SVGAGI, per germline. The CDR3 nucleotides are TGTGCCAGCAGTCGACAGGGACTTGCTAATGAAAAACTGTTTTTT. Its protein product is CASSRQGLANEKLFF.

The chain has TRBV27 and TRBJ1-2; D may be TRBD1 (6 bases). The CDR3 is made up of 14 amino acids. Trimming pared 5 bases from V and 4 bases from J, leaving 14 bases between. Germline lookup yields CDR1 MNHEY and CDR2 SMNVEV (reference sequence). CDR3 DNA sequence: TGTGCCAGCAGTATGACGGGGGCGAGCTATGGCTACACCTTC. Translation gives CASSMTGASYGYTF.

In nucleotides, the CDR3 is TGCGCCAGCAGCCACGGGACAGGGGGCGGTCGCTACACCTTC. Translating gives CASSHGTGGGRYTF. V usage is TRBV4-3 and J usage is TRBJ1-2; 12 bases are shared with TRBD1. The CDR3 contains 14 residues. The trim removed 3 bases at V and 9 bases at J, leaving 5 bases unmatched. The germline V gene has CDR1 LGHNA and CDR2 YSLEER.

V is TRBV19 and J is TRBJ2-2; 9 bases fit TRBD1. The CDR3 has 16 residues. Trimming removed 3 bases from V and 6 bases from J; junction bases left unmatched: 8. The V gene's germline CDR1 is LNHDA and CDR2 SQIVND (reference sequence). CDR3 residues: CASSMVGQGKAGELFF. CDR3 sequence (DNA): TGTGCCAGTAGTATGGTTGGACAGGGGAAGGCCGGGGAGCTGTTTTTT.

The chain uses TRBV11-3 and TRBJ2-1; no firm D call. Per germline, CDR1 SGHNT and CDR2 YENEEA. The V end lost 3 bases, the J end lost 3 bases, and 15 bases lay between the germline ends. The length of the CDR3 is 16 residues. CDR3 DNA sequence: TGTGCCAGCAGCTTGGGCGACGGCTACTACTACAATGAGCAGTTCTTC. Amino acids: CASSLGDGYYYNEQFF.

J is TRBJ1-1 and V is TRBV18, with TRBD1 as a possible D gene (6 bases). The germline V gene encodes CDR1 KGHSH and CDR2 LQKENI. V was clipped by 1 base and J by 5 bases, with 11 bases between them. The CDR3 covers 14 residues. CDR3 coding DNA: TGTGCCAGCTCACCACTGGGGGCTCTTACTGAAGCTTTCTTT. This encodes CASSPLGALTEAFF.

The V call is TRBV19, the J call TRBJ1-3; D remains unclear. Germline assignment: CDR1 LNHDA and CDR2 SQIVND (reference sequence). Trimming took off 6 bases at V and 1 base at J, with 10 bases between the two ends. The CDR3 totals 14 residues. CDR3 DNA sequence: TGTGCCAGTAGGCCGCTAGCATCTGGAAACACCATATATTTT. Translation gives CASRPLASGNTIYF.

The chain combines TRBV11-2 with TRBJ2-7, with D uncertain. The CDR3 length is 12 residues. Germline CDR1 SGHAT, CDR2 FQNNGV. The CDR3, as DNA: TGTGCCAGCAGCTTAGATCTACCTTGGCCGGACGTC. Protein sequence: CASSLDLPWPDV.

The V gene is TRBV5-4, the J gene TRBJ2-7, with 8 bases aligning to TRBD2. Germline trimming cut 4 bases from V and 6 bases from J; bases unmatched to any gene: 18. Germline V gene data show CDR1 as SGHNT and CDR2 as YYREEE (reference sequence). The CDR3 extends over 17 amino acids. CDR3 sequence: CASSPGTSGGGWAEQYV. The DNA of the CDR3 is TGTGCCAGCAGCCCAGGGACTAGTGGTGGAGGTTGGGCCGAGCAGTACGTC.

CDR3 residues: CASSQAAGYEQYF. CDR3 nucleotides: TGCGCCAGCAGCCAAGCCGCCGGTTACGAGCAGTACTTC. The genes are TRBV4-1 and TRBJ2-7; D not certain. V was shortened by 1 base and J by 4 bases, with 8 bases between the two germline ends. This CDR3 is built from 13 residues. Germline CDR1 and CDR2: MGHRA and YSYEKL.

The chain employs TRBV19 and TRBJ1-6; D is unclear. Germline CDR1 reads LNHDA; CDR2 reads SQIVND (reference sequence). V lost 3 bases, J lost 0 bases, and 9 bases lay in between. The CDR3 has 16 residues. This CDR3 is CASSISQPSYNSPLHF. CDR3 sequence (DNA): TGTGCCAGTAGTATCTCACAGCCCTCCTATAATTCACCCCTCCACTTT.

The chain links TRBV6-5 to TRBJ2-2; D possibly uses TRBD1 or TRBD2 (5 bases each). CDR1 and CDR2 (germline): MNHEY, SVGAGI. Trimming shortened V by 5 bases and J by 7 bases, and 8 bases separated the two germline ends. The CDR3 contains 12 residues. DNA for the CDR3: TGTGCCAGCAGTCGGGGCAGCGGGGAGCTGTTTTTT. Protein: CASSRGSGELFF.

The chain uses TRBV15 and TRBJ1-6; D is possibly TRBD1 (5 bases). This CDR3 comprises 15 residues. From germline, CDR1 is LNHNV and CDR2 YYDKDF (reference sequence). V was shortened by 0 bases and J by 7 bases, with 10 bases between the two germline ends. The DNA for the CDR3 is TGTGCCACCAGCAGAGATCTAGGGGTGAATTCACCCCTCCACTTT. Amino acid sequence: CATSRDLGVNSPLHF. The whole variable domain, remainder taken from reference TRBV15 and TRBJ1-6, is DAMVIQNPRYQVTQFGKPVTLSCSQTLNHNVMYWYQQKSSQAPKLLFHYYDKDFNNEADTPDNFQSRRPNTSFCFLDIRSPGLGDTAMYLCATSRDLGVNSPLHFGNGTRLTVT.

This clone was recorded once. The J gene is TRBJ1-1, the V gene TRBV24-1; 7 positions match TRBD1. The germline gives CDR1 KGHDR, CDR2 SFDVKD. CDR3 size: 12 residues. J lost 4 bases, V lost 7 bases, and 2 bases had no gene match. The CDR3 nucleotides are TGTGCCACCAGCAGGACAGGCACTGAAGCTTTCTTT. Translation: CATSRTGTEAFF.

The V and J genes are TRBV12-3 or TRBV12-4 and TRBJ1-5; D unclear. V dropped 6 bases and J dropped 3 bases, with 9 bases sitting between them. The CDR3 runs 13 residues. The CDR3 nucleotides are TGTGCCAGCAGCTGGAGGTCCAATCAGCCCCAGCATTTT. This codes for CASSWRSNQPQHF.

The sample holds one count of this clone. This chain joins TRBV7-9 and TRBJ2-4; tentative D call: TRBD1 (6 bases). CDR1 and CDR2 (germline): SEHNR, FQNEAQ (reference sequence). V was cut by 1 base and J by 9 bases, with 7 bases left in between. The CDR3 has 12 residues. CDR3: CASSLGGGIQYF. CDR3 DNA sequence: TGTGCCAGCAGCTTAGGAGGGGGCATTCAGTACTTC.

The V gene is TRBV2, the J gene TRBJ1-4; D is possibly TRBD1 (5 bases). This CDR3 contains 15 residues. Trimming left V 7 bases short and J 0 bases short, with 12 bases between. Germline CDR1 reads SNHLY; CDR2 reads FYNNEI. CDR3: CASTDGGATNEKLFF. The CDR3 bases are TGTGCCAGCACCGACGGGGGGGCAACTAATGAAAAACTGTTTTTT.